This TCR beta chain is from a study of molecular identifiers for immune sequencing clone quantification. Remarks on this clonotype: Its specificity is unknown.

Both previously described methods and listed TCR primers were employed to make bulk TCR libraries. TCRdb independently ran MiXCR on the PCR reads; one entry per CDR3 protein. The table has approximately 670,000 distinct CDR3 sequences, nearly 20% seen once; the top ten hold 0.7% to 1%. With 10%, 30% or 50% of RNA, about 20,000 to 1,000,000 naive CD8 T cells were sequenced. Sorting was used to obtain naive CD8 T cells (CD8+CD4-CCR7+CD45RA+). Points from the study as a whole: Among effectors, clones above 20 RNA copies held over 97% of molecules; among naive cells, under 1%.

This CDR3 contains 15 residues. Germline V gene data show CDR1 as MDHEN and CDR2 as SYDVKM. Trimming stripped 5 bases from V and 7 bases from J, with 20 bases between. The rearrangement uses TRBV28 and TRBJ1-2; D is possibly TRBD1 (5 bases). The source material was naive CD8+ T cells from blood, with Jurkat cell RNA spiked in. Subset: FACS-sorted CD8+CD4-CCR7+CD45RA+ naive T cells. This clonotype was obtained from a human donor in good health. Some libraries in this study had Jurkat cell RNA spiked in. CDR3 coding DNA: TGTGCCAGCAGTCCCCCTGGCGACAGATTGGTTGGCTACACCTTC. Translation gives CASSPPGDRLVGYTF.